This TCR beta chain was identified in a study of cytomegalovirus exposure and HLA in healthy donors. The CDR3 spans 11 residues. The V gene lost 6 bases and the J gene lost 5 bases, with 8 bases spanning the gap. From germline, CDR1 is DFQATT and CDR2 SNEGSKA (reference sequence). The PCR used 60 Vbeta and 13 Jbeta primers. Clones were read by immunoSEQ multiplex PCR, and TCRdb kept only the in-frame ones, dropping some. In the table there are over 70,000 clones, roughly 78% of which are singletons. The chain joins TRBV20-1 to TRBJ2-1, with no clear D. The sample comprised PBMCs. The sequence derives from a male donor in good health and CMV-seropositive. In DNA form, the CDR3 reads TGCAGTGCCCCCGAGCACAATGAGCAGTTCTTC. Protein sequence: CSAPEHNEQFF.